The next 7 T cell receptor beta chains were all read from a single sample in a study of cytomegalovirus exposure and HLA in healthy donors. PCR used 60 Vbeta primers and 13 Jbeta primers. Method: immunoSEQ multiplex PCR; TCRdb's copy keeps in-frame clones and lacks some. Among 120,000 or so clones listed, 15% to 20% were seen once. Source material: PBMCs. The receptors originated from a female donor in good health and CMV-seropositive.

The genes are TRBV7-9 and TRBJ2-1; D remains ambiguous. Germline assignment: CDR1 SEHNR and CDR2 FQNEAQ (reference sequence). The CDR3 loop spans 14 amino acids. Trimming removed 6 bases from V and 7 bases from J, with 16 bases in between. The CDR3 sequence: CASRASGLENEQFF. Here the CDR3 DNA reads TGTGCCAGCAGAGCCTCGGGTCTGGAGAATGAGCAGTTCTTC.

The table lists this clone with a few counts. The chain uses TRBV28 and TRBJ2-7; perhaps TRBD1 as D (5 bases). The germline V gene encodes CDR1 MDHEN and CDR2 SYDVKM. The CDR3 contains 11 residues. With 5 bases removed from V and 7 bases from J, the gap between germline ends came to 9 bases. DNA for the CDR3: TGTGCCAGCAGTCCCTCAGGGGAGCAGTACTTC. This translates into CASSPSGEQYF.

The CDR3 nucleotides read TGTGCCAGTAGTTTGTCGACCGGTAGCGGGAGCTCCTACGAGCAGTACTTC. Translated: CASSLSTGSGSSYEQYF. The rearrangement joins TRBV19 to TRBJ2-7; TRBD2 matches at 9 bases. V shed 5 bases and J 0 bases; nucleotides not matched to a gene: 11. Germline V lookup: CDR1 LNHDA, CDR2 SQIVND (reference sequence). There are 17 residues in the CDR3.

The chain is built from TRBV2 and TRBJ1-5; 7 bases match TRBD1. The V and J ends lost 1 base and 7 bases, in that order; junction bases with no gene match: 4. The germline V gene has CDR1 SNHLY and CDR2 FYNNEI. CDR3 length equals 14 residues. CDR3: CASSEEEGGQPQHF. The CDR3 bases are TGTGCCAGCAGTGAAGAGGAAGGGGGCCAGCCCCAGCATTTT.

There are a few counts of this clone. The CDR3 here is CAWSWWESSGNTIYF. As DNA, the CDR3 is TGTGCCTGGAGTTGGTGGGAGAGCTCTGGAAACACCATATATTTT. The chain couples TRBV30 to TRBJ1-3; D remains unclear. The V gene's germline CDR1 is GTSNPN and CDR2 SVGIG (reference sequence). V lost 2 bases and J 0 bases, leaving 11 bases between the germline ends. This CDR3 spans 15 amino acids. The full variable domain, completed using reference TRBV30 and TRBJ1-3, is SQTIHQWPATLVQPVGSPLSLECTVEGTSNPNLYWYRQAAGRGLQLLFYSVGIGQISSEVPQNLSASRPQDRQFILSSKKLLLSDSGFYLCAWSWWESSGNTIYFGEGSWLTVV.

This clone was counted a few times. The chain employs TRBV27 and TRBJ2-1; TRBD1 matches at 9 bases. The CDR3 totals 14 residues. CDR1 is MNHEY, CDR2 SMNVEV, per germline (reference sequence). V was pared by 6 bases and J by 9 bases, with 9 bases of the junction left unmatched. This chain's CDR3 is CASRPGTGQGEQFF. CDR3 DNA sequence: TGTGCCAGCAGACCCGGGACAGGGCAGGGTGAGCAGTTCTTC.

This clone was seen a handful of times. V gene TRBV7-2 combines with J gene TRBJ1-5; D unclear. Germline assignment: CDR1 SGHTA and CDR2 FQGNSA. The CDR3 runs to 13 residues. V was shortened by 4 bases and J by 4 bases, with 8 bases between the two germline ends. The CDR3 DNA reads TGTGCCAGCAGCTCCGAGCGAAATCAGCCCCAGCATTTT. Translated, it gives CASSSERNQPQHF. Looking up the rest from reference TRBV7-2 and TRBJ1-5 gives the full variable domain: GAGVSQSPSNKVTEKGKDVELRCDPISGHTALYWYRQSLGQGLEFLIYFQGNSAPDKSGLPSDRFSAERTGGSVSTLTIQRTQQEDSAVYLCASSSERNQPQHFGDGTRLSIL.